The entry that follows covers one TCR beta chain sequence. This clonotype was seen a few times. Its antigen remains undetermined. Base qualities were left out, and no much larger clone turns up one base away. Spanning cysteine to phenylalanine, the CDR3 consists of 14 amino acids. The read is trimmed to its CDR3 DNA, 42 bases read in frame from base 1. The junction shows trimming of 1 base on V and 1 base on J, plus 7 bases between the germline ends. The germline V gene encodes CDR1 SGHTA and CDR2 FQGNSA. Ficoll-Paque density gradient centrifugation was the method used to isolate PBMCs. The data were produced on an Illumina NovaSeq 6000. TCRalpha and TCRbeta cDNA libraries were built by 5'RACE with constant-segment primers, adding sample barcodes and unique molecular identifiers. Trizol reagent was used to extract RNA from every sample. The libraries were amplified in two PCR steps, and the second step added a second sample barcode and Illumina TruSeq adapters. Libraries were sequenced on an Illumina NovaSeq with 2 x 150 bp paired-end reads. In the paper's pipeline: The reads were demultiplexed and collapsed into UMI-guided consensus sequences using migec v1.2.7. With mixcr v2.1.11, UMI consensuses were aligned to TRA and TRB V and J templates and assembled into clonotypes. Clonotypes were classified as expanded or contracted when called significant by both edgeR and NoisET, with noise models trained on biological replicates. For edgeR calls, the cutoffs were a false discovery rate-adjusted p below 0.01 and a log2 fold-change threshold of 1. As an exploratory analysis of dynamics, PCA with hierarchical clustering was applied to max-normalized trajectories of the 1000 most abundant clonotypes. Each responding clone was given a CD4 or CD8 phenotype based on the CD4+ and CD8+ repertoires, which had been sequenced separately. Through fastp at Q25 and MiXCR, TCRdb rebuilt clones from the public reads, retaining in-frame beta chains. Every CDR3 protein is listed once, alongside the most common genes and DNA of its rows. These V and J calls originate from TCRdb's pipeline instead of the authors' own analysis. Recorded for this sample are 250,000 to 350,000 distinct CDR3 sequences; approximately 16% of them occurred a single time. The leading ten clones occupy roughly 22% of the sample.

This specimen belongs to a study of T-cell memory formation after mild COVID-19 (dated by TCRdb to about 2021). At the level of the whole study: TCR sequence clusters from the two donors were found to be largely donor specific. Longitudinal TCRalpha and TCRbeta repertoire sequencing tracked T-cell clones expanding and contracting after mild COVID-19 in two donors. Two young, previously healthy adult volunteers made up the cohort, one male and one female.

The investigation overall reported the following: Contracting CD4+ clones appeared mostly in the CM and EM memory subsets, whereas CD8+ clones were enriched in EMRA. The study included only a couple of mild cases, and larger cohorts that include severe cases with pre-infection samples were judged to be necessary. Some responding clones were detected in pre-infection memory, suggesting pre-existing cross-reactive memory T cells joined the SARS-CoV-2 response. SARS-CoV-2 specificity was not confirmed for the second-wave clones peaking on day 37. From day 15 to 85, contracting clones showed balanced CD4/CD8 phenotypes, whereas a second wave of clones that expanded from day 15 to 37 leaned towards CD4+.

The sample consisted of PBMCs or a T cell subset sorted from them (not recorded which). This sequence originates from a man between 18 and 35 years old who had mild COVID-19 (a few samples of this study predate the infection). The sample titles of this study are shuffled in the database, so cell type and time point are left out; the donor was told from shared clones. The V and J segments used are TRBV7-2 and TRBJ1-1; a confident D gene designation cannot be given. The CDR3 corresponds to CASSLERSNTEAFF. The bases are TGTGCCAGCAGCTTAGAGAGATCGAACACTGAAGCTTTCTTT.